Only a few counts were recorded for the clone carrying this T cell receptor beta chain. Authors' processing steps: From reference gene primer amplification, estimates of nucleated cell counts were derived. The assay was immunoSEQ multiplex PCR, and TCRdb's table has in-frame clones only and misses some. Clone size and V and J calls were adopted from that table, with D and trimming inferred from the DNA. The sample records approximately 250,000 clones, less than 90% being singletons. This record belongs to a study of blood T cell repertoires in COVID-19. Study information: Sample material is recorded as cDNA or gDNA derived from T cells, B-cell-depleted T cells, or PBMCs.

The specimen was peripheral blood. The TCR was taken from a man aged 55 to 70 with acute or convalescent COVID-19.

The DNA for the CDR3 is TGTGCCACCAGTGATCGAAAGAGCGGTGGCTACACCTTC. Translated: CATSDRKSGGYTF. J is TRBJ1-2 and V is TRBV24-1; D is ambiguous. There are 13 residues in the CDR3. Germline V lookup: CDR1 KGHDR, CDR2 SFDVKD. Trimming pared 3 bases from V and 7 bases from J, leaving 11 bases between.